Presented here are 10 T cell receptor beta chains from one specimen sequenced in a study of blood T cells in healthy people across ages. Together with a sample-barcoded 5' primer, a J-beta primer mix was included in a second PCR lasting about 7 to 11 cycles. TCRdb fed the 5' RACE reads into MiXCR, producing one record per CDR3 protein. The table lists 1.5 million to 2 million distinct CDR3 sequences, about two fifths of them singletons. Input material: blood. All receptors come from a human donor in good health.

This chain links TRBV20-1 with TRBJ1-2; TRBD1 might be the D (6 bases). This CDR3 is built from 15 residues. CDR1 DFQATT and CDR2 SNEGSKA come from the germline V gene (reference sequence). Trimming took off 0 bases at V and 4 bases at J, with 15 bases between the two ends. CDR3 loop: CSARDGGRAVYGYTF. The DNA for the CDR3 is TGCAGTGCTAGAGATGGGGGGCGGGCCGTCTATGGCTACACCTTC.

This rearrangement joins TRBV6-5 to TRBJ2-5; D is perhaps TRBD1 or TRBD2 (6 bases each). This CDR3 has 16 amino acids. V was trimmed by 5 bases and J by 4 bases, leaving 20 bases between them. Germline CDR1 is MNHEY and CDR2 is SVGAGI. The CDR3 spells CASSPWEAGDGETQYF. DNA of the CDR3: TGTGCCAGCAGTCCCTGGGAGGCAGGGGATGGAGAGACCCAGTACTTC.

Notes on this clonotype: The junction differs from germline at one of its ends, possibly a read error. V usage is TRBV20-1 and J usage is TRBJ2-5, with 8 bases fitting TRBD1. CDR1 and CDR2 from the germline V gene are DFQATT and SNEGSKA (reference sequence). The CDR3 covers 17 residues. CDR3 DNA sequence: TGCAGTGCTGGCAGACTAAAGACAGGGGAAGCGGGTGAGACCCGGTACTTC. Amino acid sequence: CSAGRLKTGEAGETRYF.

This clonotype was counted many times. The chain carries TRBV29-1 and TRBJ2-1; unclear D gene. CDR3 length: 10 residues. Germline lookup yields CDR1 SQVTM and CDR2 ANQGSEA. Trimming shortened V by 5 bases and J by 7 bases, and 6 bases separated the two germline ends. Here the CDR3 reads CSVQVNEQFF. The CDR3 region has the DNA TGCAGCGTTCAAGTAAATGAGCAGTTCTTC.

In this sample, this clonotype turned up a few times. CDR3 sequence (DNA): TGTGCCAGCAGTCAGCAGGGGAGCACTGAAGCTTTCTTT. As protein: CASSQQGSTEAFF. The chain carries TRBV2 and TRBJ1-1; D is possibly TRBD1 (6 bases). Germline V gene lookup returns CDR1 SNHLY and CDR2 FYNNEI. The CDR3 has 13 residues. Trimming cost V 5 bases and J 4 bases, with 11 bases left between them.

This clonotype has a handful of counts. One end of the junction is discordant with germline, which a read error may explain. The chain is built from TRBV4-1 and TRBJ1-2, with TRBD1 matching over 7 bases. Per the germline V gene, CDR1 is MGHRA and CDR2 is YSYEKL. CDR3 size: 14 residues. The CDR3 DNA sequence: TGCGCCAACAGCCGACAGGGTATTGGCTATGGCTACACCTTC. Its translation is CANSRQGIGYGYTF.

This clonotype showed up just a few times. The chain uses TRBV12-5 and TRBJ2-1; D is uncertain. Germline CDR1 reads LGHNT; CDR2 reads FRNRAP. V was shortened by 1 base and J by 10 bases, with 11 bases between the two germline ends. The CDR3 consists of 13 residues. The CDR3 loop reads CASGLDPTVEQFF. As DNA, the CDR3 is TGTGCTAGTGGTTTGGACCCCACCGTGGAGCAGTTCTTC.

In its sample, this clonotype was seen a few times. The rearrangement links TRBV25-1 to TRBJ1-2; D is ambiguous. Germline V gene sequence: CDR1 MGHDK, CDR2 SYGVNS. V dropped 3 bases and J dropped 4 bases, with 6 bases sitting between them. This CDR3 comprises 12 residues. The CDR3 here is CASSDVLYGYTF. In DNA, the CDR3 is TGTGCCAGCAGTGACGTCCTCTATGGCTACACCTTC.

This clonotype was counted between two and nine times. The V and J genes are TRBV28 and TRBJ2-2, with D unclear. V was trimmed by 8 bases and J by 1 base, leaving 5 bases between them. The CDR3 is 12 amino acids. Germline CDR1 MDHEN, CDR2 SYDVKM. CDR3 nucleotides: TGTGCCAGCGATGAGAACACCGGGGAGCTGTTTTTT. This codes for CASDENTGELFF.

On this clonotype: Since the CDR3 does not end with the conserved phenylalanine or tryptophan, this likely comes from a read error. The chain recombines TRBV5-5 with TRBJ2-5; 7 bases align to TRBD1. CDR1 is SGHKS, CDR2 YYEKEE, per germline (reference sequence). CDR3 length: 16 residues. J lost 5 bases, V lost 2 bases, and 12 bases had no gene match. CDR3 DNA sequence: TGTGCCAGCAGCTTTGAAACGACAGGGAAGGGGGAGACCCAGTACATC. It translates to CASSFETTGKGETQYI.